Below, 18 T cell receptor beta chains from the same sample are listed, as sequenced in a study of OX40 agonist ivuxolimab in advanced cancers. The library was generated by the immunoSEQ multiplex PCR assay. TCRdb mirrors the immuneACCESS table, restricted to in-frame sequences. Some clones are absent from its copies; in checked studies, under half trace to an unresolved V gene, and the reason for the others is unknown. The sample contains some 50,000 clones, about 87% of them found a single time. About 1.7% of the sample is taken by the ten largest. This material consisted of CD4+ or CD8+ T cells sorted from blood, taken in a trial of the OX40 agonist ivuxolimab. The receptor source for this set is an adult with an advanced solid tumor such as melanoma, head and neck, liver or kidney cancer.

V and J are TRBV9 and TRBJ2-5; 9 bases are a match to TRBD2. V lost 4 bases, J lost 5 bases, and 12 bases stayed unmatched. The CDR3 contains 16 residues. In germline, CDR1 is SGDLS, CDR2 YYNGEE. The DNA for the CDR3 is TGTGCCAGCAGCCCAGATGCTAGCGGGATCTGGGAGACCCAGTACTTC. As protein: CASSPDASGIWETQYF. The full variable domain, its missing parts supplied by reference TRBV9 and TRBJ2-5, is DSGVTQTPKHLITATGQRVTLRCSPRSGDLSVYWYQQSLDQGLQFLIQYYNGEERAKGNILERFSAQQFPDLHSELNLSSLELGDSALYFCASSPDASGIWETQYFGPGTRLLVL.

The chain has TRBV5-1 and TRBJ2-2; the D call may be TRBD1 or TRBD2 (5 bases each). V was clipped by 4 bases and J by 6 bases, with 19 bases between them. Germline lookup yields CDR1 SGHRS and CDR2 YFSETQ. The CDR3 covers 16 residues. The CDR3 protein is CASSGRGDWGAGELFF. The CDR3, as DNA: TGCGCCAGCAGCGGACGAGGGGATTGGGGCGCCGGGGAGCTGTTTTTT.

The rearrangement joins TRBV18 to TRBJ2-7; tentatively, D is TRBD1 (5 bases). The V and J ends lost 2 bases and 3 bases respectively, with 8 bases between them. The CDR3 consists of 13 residues. Germline CDR1 and CDR2: KGHSH and LQKENI. CDR3 DNA sequence: TGTGCCAGCTCACCAACAGGTCTCTACGAGCAGTACGTC. This gives the protein CASSPTGLYEQYV.

This clone was seen once. The J gene is TRBJ2-1, the V gene TRBV19; 9 positions match TRBD1. The CDR3 is made up of 15 amino acids. V was clipped by 2 bases and J by 8 bases; unmatched bases: 7. Germline V CDR1 and CDR2: LNHDA, SQIVND (reference sequence). This CDR3 reads CASSIWDRVTDEQFF. In DNA form, the CDR3 reads TGTGCCAGTAGTATATGGGACAGGGTGACGGATGAGCAGTTCTTC.

The V and J genes are TRBV11-2 and TRBJ2-1, with D maybe TRBD1 (5 bases). Trimming took 1 base from V and 6 from J, leaving 13 bases between them. The germline V gene encodes CDR1 SGHAT and CDR2 FQNNGV. The CDR3 runs 15 residues. The CDR3 spells CASSLVGQGTNEQFF. As DNA, the CDR3 is TGTGCCAGCAGCTTAGTCGGCCAGGGCACCAATGAGCAGTTCTTC.

V is TRBV5-1 and J is TRBJ2-3; TRBD2 aligns across 11 bases. The CDR3 runs to 15 residues. Germline CDR1 reads SGHRS; CDR2 reads YFSETQ. V shed 3 bases, J shed 5 bases, and the junction held 5 bases outside the gene matches. For the CDR3, the DNA is TGCGCCAGCAGCTCCACTAGCGGGGGTGGAGATACGCAGTATTTT. Protein: CASSSTSGGGDTQYF.

The rearrangement joins TRBV6-1 to TRBJ1-2; D might be TRBD1 (6 bases). Germline CDR1 is MNHNS and CDR2 is SASEGT. The CDR3 contains 14 residues. Between the trimmed V and J ends, which lost 3 bases and 4 bases, there was a span of 12 bases. Here the CDR3 reads CASSEDRRSYGYTF. The CDR3 bases are TGTGCCAGCAGTGAGGACAGACGAAGCTATGGCTACACCTTC.

In nucleotides, the CDR3 is TGCAGTGCTAAAAAGACCCAGTACTTC. Translated, it gives CSAKKTQYF. This chain uses TRBV20-1 with TRBJ2-5; D ambiguous. This CDR3 region has 9 residues. Germline values: CDR1 DFQATT, CDR2 SNEGSKA (reference sequence). Deletions cut 4 bases from V and 6 bases from J, with 3 bases between.

This chain connects TRBV9 to TRBJ2-1; TRBD1 agrees at 9 bases. V lost 4 bases and J lost 1; bases outside the gene matches: 3. CDR1 is SGDLS and CDR2 is YYNGEE in the germline V gene. There are 15 residues in the CDR3. The CDR3 nucleotides read TGTGCCAGCAGCCCGGGACAGGGTTCCTACAATGAGCAGTTCTTC. Its protein is CASSPGQGSYNEQFF.

The chain combines TRBV7-6 with TRBJ2-3; maybe TRBD1 (5 bases). V lost 2 bases, J lost 7 bases, and 22 bases lay in between. Germline V CDR1 and CDR2: SGHVS, FNYEAQ. This CDR3 spans 17 amino acids. The CDR3 DNA sequence: TGTGCCAGCAGCTTACAAGACCCAAGTCGACAGATCAATACGCAGTATTTT. It codes for CASSLQDPSRQINTQYF.

This clone was found a few times. The chain is built from TRBV28 and TRBJ1-5, with D unresolved. V lost 6 bases and J 3 bases, leaving 3 bases between the germline ends. The germline CDR1 and CDR2 sequences are MDHEN and SYDVKM. The CDR3 covers 11 residues. DNA of the CDR3: TGTGCCAGCAGGGACAATCAGCCCCAGCATTTT. It translates to CASRDNQPQHF.

The rearrangement uses TRBV9 and TRBJ2-7; 7 bases agree with TRBD2. The CDR3 has 15 residues. J gave up 5 bases and V 4 bases, and 12 bases lay outside the gene matches. CDR1 SGDLS and CDR2 YYNGEE come from the germline V gene. The CDR3 spells CASSPRQRDGNEQYF. CDR3 sequence (DNA): TGTGCCAGCAGCCCTCGACAGCGGGACGGAAACGAGCAGTACTTC.

A word on this clone: The same CDR3 can be traced to other DNA sequences in this sample. The CDR3 protein is CASSLPQTNTGELFF. The CDR3 DNA reads TGCGCCAGCAGCTTGCCACAGACGAACACCGGGGAGCTGTTTTTT. The chain joins TRBV5-1 to TRBJ2-2; D is uncertain. Looked up from germline, CDR1 is SGHRS and CDR2 is YFSETQ. V was pared by 1 base and J by 0 bases, with 7 bases between. The CDR3 totals 15 residues.

This clone was detected once. This chain joins TRBV6-5 and TRBJ2-3; 8 positions match TRBD2. The CDR3 length is 16 residues. Germline V gene lookup returns CDR1 MNHEY and CDR2 SVGAGI. J lost 5 bases, V lost 4 bases, and 11 bases had no gene match. Here the CDR3 DNA reads TGTGCCAGCAGTTCCCGTCCAGCGGGAGCGGGAGATACGCAGTATTTT. Translated, it gives CASSSRPAGAGDTQYF.

CDR3 sequence (DNA): TGCGCCAGCAGCCCCTACGTAGGGACTAGCGGGAGGGCTACAGATACGCAGTATTTT. Its protein is CASSPYVGTSGRATDTQYF. The chain is built from TRBV5-1 and TRBJ2-3, with 16 bases lining up with TRBD2. The CDR3 runs to 19 residues. V was pared by 4 bases and J by 3 bases, with 11 bases of the junction left unmatched. CDR1 SGHRS and CDR2 YFSETQ come from the germline V gene.

V usage is TRBV27 and J usage is TRBJ2-7, with 10 positions matching TRBD2. Per the germline V gene, CDR1 is MNHEY and CDR2 is SMNVEV (reference sequence). The CDR3 consists of 14 residues. V lost 6 bases, J lost 2 bases, and 4 bases stayed unmatched. CDR3 DNA sequence: TGTGCCAGCAGGCGGACTAGCGGAACCTACGAGCAGTACGTC. Protein product: CASRRTSGTYEQYV.

This rearrangement joins TRBV5-1 to TRBJ2-7, with D perhaps TRBD1 (5 bases). The V end lost 4 bases, the J end lost 7 bases, and 18 bases lay between the germline ends. The CDR3 length is 14 residues. The germline V gene has CDR1 SGHRS and CDR2 YFSETQ. As DNA, the CDR3 is TGCGCCAGCAGCCTTCAGGGTCCTATAGGGGAGCAGTACTTC. Translating gives CASSLQGPIGEQYF.

The J gene is TRBJ1-6, the V gene TRBV18; D is perhaps TRBD1 (6 bases). The CDR3 extends over 12 amino acids. With 5 bases removed from V and 8 bases from J, the gap between germline ends came to 7 bases. Germline CDR1 and CDR2: KGHSH and LQKENI. The CDR3 sequence: CASSGGYSPLHF. The CDR3 DNA follows: TGTGCCAGCTCAGGGGGCTATTCACCCCTCCACTTT.